Sequencing of this TCR beta chain was carried out in a study of blood T cells in healthy people across ages (dated by TCRdb to between 2015 and 2017). At the level of the whole study: In model experiments, template switching captured about one uniquely barcoded TCR beta cDNA molecule for every two T cells. Using deep sequencing normalized with unique cDNA molecular identifiers, the study measured how TCR beta repertoire diversity changes with age. The donors were divided into four age groups: young (average around 16 years), middle-aged (approximately 39), aged (about 60) and long-lived (roughly 88). To avoid experimental bias, donors of different ages were randomly spread across the sequencing lanes. Two additional independent replicas of 1 million unique cDNA reads from the same blood draw were analyzed for two donors (one aged 18 to 29 and one aged 80 or older). The paper's findings and limits, for the study overall: Compared with the aged group, the long-lived group had more naive CD4+ T cells, fewer expanded clones and increased TCR diversity, a pattern suggesting age selection. Estimates of total diversity based on one million sequenced T cells were regarded as lower bounds and as underestimates. The CMV infection status of donors was not known, potentially confounding age-related changes in expanded clonotypes. As age increased, observed TCR beta diversity per million T cells dropped in a roughly linear way, and a significant reduction was already evident by age about 40. Observed TCR beta diversity correlated strongly with the percentage of naive T cells measured by flow cytometry. Bulk unsorted PBMC profiling prevented conclusive comparison of naive and antigen-experienced compartments.

Receptor amplification or capture employed 5' RACE. Sequencer: Illumina HiSeq 2500. A second PCR of about 6 to 11 cycles was performed with a sample-barcoded 5' primer and a J-beta primer mix. A unique molecular identifier was introduced onto each TCR beta cDNA molecule by a template-switch 5' adaptor carrying 12 random nucleotides. Each sample yielded at least 2.5 million CDR3-containing paired-end reads. All of the RNA was converted into first-strand cDNA using the Mint cDNA synthesis kit, with a TRBC-specific oligonucleotide serving as the primer. Following uracil-DNA glycosylase treatment, all cDNA underwent a first 18-cycle PCR with the universal primers M1SS and BC2_uni_R. The published analysis was carried out like this. For normalization, 1 million high-quality reads were randomly selected from each sample, with every read carrying a distinct molecular identifier. Reads sharing molecular identifiers were discarded rather than binned into consensus sequences. MiTCR, run with a Q25 quality threshold and the strictest error-elimination algorithm, handled CDR3 identification, clonotype clustering and error correction. Lower-bound total TCR beta diversity was estimated with a nonparametric unseen species model using Euler transformation. TCRdb reprocessing: public reads trimmed at Q25 with fastp, clones called with MiXCR, in-frame beta chains kept. Every distinct CDR3 protein forms one entry, paired with its most common genes and DNA. TCRdb assigned the V and J calls; the authors' analysis was not used. The table for this sample lists about 1.4 million distinct CDR3 sequences; 59% of them were counted only once. The ten largest clones capture over 5.5% of the sample.

Systemically healthy Caucasian individuals from Russia, 35 to 40 in total and aged roughly 6 to 100 years, were included as donors. Around 10 milliliters of peripheral blood were collected from each donor into EDTA-treated Vacutainer tubes. PBMCs were isolated by Ficoll-Paque density-gradient centrifugation, with at least 7 million obtained per sample. Total RNA, at least 5.5 micrograms per sample, was extracted from PBMCs with Trizol reagent. Naive CD45RAhigh/CD27high T cell percentages were measured by flow cytometry on a PBMC aliquot from every donor. Concerning this clonotype: What this receptor recognizes is not known. Base qualities were left out, and no much larger clone turns up one base away.

Sequences were obtained from blood. This TCR came from a man in his late teens or twenties in good health.

The encoded CDR3 is CASSGTGRDTQYF. The DNA is TGCGCCAGCAGCGGTACAGGGCGGGATACGCAGTATTTT. This sequence uses TRBV5-1 and TRBJ2-3; tentative D gene TRBD1, with 6 bases matching. The CDR3 measures 13 amino acids from cysteine to phenylalanine. The entry retains the CDR3 DNA only, 39 bases that are in frame from base 1. CDR1 and CDR2 were assigned from the germline V gene as SGHRS and YFSETQ. V is clipped by 4 bases and J by 6 bases, and the sequence between their germline boundaries is 12 bases long. The CDR3, completed at both ends by the reference TRBV5-1 and TRBJ2-3 genes, gives the full variable domain KAGVTQTPRYLIKTRGQQVTLSCSPISGHRSVSWYQQTPGQGLQFLFEYFSETQRNKGNFPGRFSGRQFSNSRSEMNVSTLELGDSALYLCASSGTGRDTQYFGPGTRLTVL.